A selection of T cell receptor beta chains follows, all from one sample in a study of T cells after posttransplantation cyclophosphamide. Profiled with immunoSEQ multiplex PCR; TCRdb holds only in-frame clones, not every one. This sample has some 17,000 clones and no singletons, with around 0.56% in the ten largest. The source material was PBMCs, sampled after allogeneic stem cell transplant with posttransplant cyclophosphamide. These receptors were collected from a female patient in her 30s who received an allogeneic stem cell transplant from a related donor, was CMV-positive, and had no GVHD. T cells may partly derive from the graft donor. Each CDR3 is given with its conserved first and last residue. Each record gives: V gene, D gene, J gene, clone size, CDR3 protein, CDR3 DNA. The D gene is left open where the match is weak. Clone size is not always given. Where it is, it says once, few, many or a class for expanded clones.

TRBV28	.	TRBJ1-3	many	CASSYPGTSGNTIYF	TGTGCCAGCAGCTACCCCGGGACTTCTGGAAACACCATATATTTT
TRBV7-2	.	TRBJ1-1	many	CASSRVNTEAFF	TGTGCCAGCAGCCGAGTAAACACTGAAGCTTTCTTT
TRBV28	.	TRBJ2-7	many	CASSLMAGTYEQYF	TGTGCCAGCAGTTTAATGGCGGGAACCTACGAGCAGTACTTC
TRBV4-1	TRBD1	TRBJ1-4	many	CASSPYQDRGNEKLFF	TGCGCCAGCAGCCCCTACCAGGACAGGGGGAATGAAAAACTGTTTTTT
TRBV28	.	TRBJ2-1	many	CASRQTGTYNEQFF	TGTGCCAGCAGACAAACCGGGACTTACAATGAGCAGTTCTTC
TRBV7-2	TRBD2	TRBJ2-5	few	CASNSCSGRVETQYF	TGTGCCAGCAACTCATGTAGCGGGAGGGTGGAGACCCAGTACTTC
TRBV29-1	.	TRBJ2-7	many	CSVEKRGTRGAAYEQYF	TGCAGCGTTGAAAAGCGAGGGACTCGAGGTGCGGCCTACGAGCAGTACTTC
TRBV27	.	TRBJ1-5	many	CASSSEGTSNQPQHF	TGTGCCAGCAGTTCCGAGGGGACAAGCAATCAGCCCCAGCATTTT
TRBV18	TRBD1	TRBJ1-2	many	CASSPEDREGYTF	TGTGCCAGCTCACCGGAGGACAGGGAAGGCTACACCTTC
TRBV18	TRBD1	TRBJ2-7	many	CASSPQTGTATEQYF	TGTGCCAGCTCACCACAGACCGGGACAGCTACCGAGCAGTACTTC
TRBV30	TRBD2	TRBJ2-3	many	CAWSDGASGTSGGVGQYF	TGTGCCTGGAGTGACGGGGCGTCCGGGACTAGCGGGGGGGTAGGGCAGTATTTT
TRBV25-1	.	TRBJ2-1	many	CASRRGPTEQFF	TGTGCCAGCAGGCGAGGGCCGACGGAGCAGTTCTTC
TRBV28	TRBD1	TRBJ1-4	many	CASSLLRQGVNEKLFF	TGTGCCAGCAGTTTACTTCGACAGGGTGTTAATGAAAAACTGTTTTTT
TRBV10-1	.	TRBJ1-2	many	CASSDNRNNYGYTF	TGCGCCAGCAGTGATAACAGGAATAACTATGGCTACACCTTC
TRBV27	TRBD2	TRBJ2-7	many	CASTESGSSSYEQYF	TGTGCCAGCACCGAGAGCGGGAGCAGCTCCTACGAGCAGTACTTC
TRBV11-2	.	TRBJ1-6	.	CASMDMGYSYNSPLHF	TGTGCCAGCATGGATATGGGCTACTCCTATAATTCACCCCTCCACTTT
TRBV4-3	TRBD1	TRBJ1-4	many	CASSHDRDEKLFF	TGCGCCAGCAGCCACGACAGGGATGAAAAACTGTTTTTT
TRBV5-4	TRBD2	TRBJ2-1	many	CASSLKVTSGHNEQFF	TGTGCCAGCAGCTTGAAGGTGACTAGCGGTCACAATGAGCAGTTCTTC
TRBV6-1	.	TRBJ2-5	many	CASSEGIGAETQYF	TGTGCCAGCAGTGAAGGGATAGGGGCAGAGACCCAGTACTTC
TRBV29-1	TRBD2	TRBJ2-1	many	CSVFSGSYNEQFF	TGCAGCGTCTTTAGCGGGAGCTACAATGAGCAGTTCTTC
TRBV15	TRBD2	TRBJ2-3	many	CATSRAGGGNTDTQYF	TGTGCCACCAGCAGAGCGGGAGGGGGAAACACAGATACGCAGTATTTT
TRBV5-8	.	TRBJ1-1	many	CASSFGDTEAFF	TGTGCCAGCAGCTTCGGGGATACTGAAGCTTTCTTT
TRBV27	TRBD2	TRBJ2-5	many	CASSLGGGRRGDYQETQYF	TGTGCCAGCAGTTTGGGCGGCGGGAGGAGAGGGGACTACCAAGAGACCCAGTACTTC
TRBV28	TRBD2	TRBJ2-5	.	CASRPDSGMETQYF	TGTGCCAGCAGACCCGATAGCGGGATGGAGACCCAGTACTTC
TRBV2	TRBD1	TRBJ1-2	many	CASSVAYRGRFDGVYTF	TGTGCCAGCAGTGTGGCCTACAGGGGGCGGTTTGATGGTGTCTACACCTTC
TRBV6-5	.	TRBJ1-1	few	CASSFRGQVTEAFF	TGTGCCAGCAGTTTCAGGGGCCAGGTCACTGAAGCTTTCTTT
TRBV7-9	.	TRBJ1-1	many	CASSLGLTEAFF	TGTGCCAGCAGCTTAGGGCTCACTGAAGCTTTCTTT
TRBV6-1	.	TRBJ1-2	many	CASSEQDSGYTF	TGTGCCAGCAGTGAACAGGATTCGGGCTACACCTTC
TRBV5-6	TRBD2	TRBJ2-1	many	CASSLRTSGSYTYNEQFF	TGTGCCAGCAGCCTGAGGACTAGCGGGAGTTACACCTACAATGAGCAGTTCTTC
TRBV5-1	.	TRBJ2-7	many	CASSYPSGVSYEQYF	TGCGCCAGCAGCTACCCCTCGGGAGTCTCCTACGAGCAGTACTTC
TRBV30	TRBD1	TRBJ2-3	many	CAWSAGWRTGTDTQYF	TGTGCCTGGAGTGCGGGTTGGCGGACAGGGACAGATACGCAGTATTTT
TRBV28	.	TRBJ1-2	many	CASSFGGPYGYTF	TGTGCCAGCAGTTTTGGAGGCCCCTATGGCTACACCTTC
TRBV6-4	.	TRBJ2-3	many	CASSVGAKQGSASTDTQYF	TGTGCCAGCAGTGTGGGGGCCAAACAGGGATCCGCCAGCACAGATACGCAGTATTTT
TRBV7-2	TRBD2	TRBJ2-7	many	CASSLRFGRGAYEQYF	TGTGCCAGCAGCTTAAGGTTCGGGCGGGGGGCCTACGAGCAGTACTTC
TRBV25-1	TRBD2	TRBJ2-1	many	CASSDPGLVANEQFF	TGTGCCAGCAGTGACCCCGGACTAGTCGCCAATGAGCAGTTCTTC
TRBV6-6	.	TRBJ2-2	many	CASKGHILNTGELFF	TGTGCCAGCAAGGGGCACATACTTAACACCGGGGAGCTGTTTTTT
TRBV19	.	TRBJ2-7	many	CASSIVQRSSYEQYF	TGTGCCAGTAGTATAGTCCAGCGGAGCTCCTACGAGCAGTACTTC
TRBV5-4	.	TRBJ1-1	many	CASSLNRYTEAFF	TGTGCCAGCAGCTTGAACAGATACACTGAAGCTTTCTTT
TRBV27	TRBD2	TRBJ2-1	many	CASSLLPSGRGEQFF	TGTGCCAGCAGTTTACTCCCTAGCGGGAGGGGGGAGCAGTTCTTC
TRBV9	TRBD2	TRBJ2-1	.	CASSVGGTTYNEQFF	TGTGCCAGCAGCGTAGGCGGGACTACCTACAATGAGCAGTTCTTC
TRBV7-2	.	TRBJ1-1	many	CASSLDQGGDTEAFF	TGTGCCAGCAGCTTAGACCAGGGTGGAGACACTGAAGCTTTCTTT
TRBV7-9	.	TRBJ2-5	many	CASSFITWFPRETQYF	TGTGCCAGCAGCTTTATTACGTGGTTTCCGAGGGAGACCCAGTACTTC
TRBV10-3	TRBD1	TRBJ1-2	many	CAIGGTGGDGYTF	TGTGCCATTGGGGGGACAGGGGGCGATGGCTACACCTTC
TRBV5-8	.	TRBJ1-5	many	CASSLVTGSQHF	TGTGCCAGCAGCTTGGTCACAGGGAGCCAGCATTTT
TRBV6-4	.	TRBJ1-1	many	CASSVASTGNTEAFF	TGTGCCAGCAGCGTGGCTTCTACAGGGAACACTGAAGCTTTCTTT
TRBV15	.	TRBJ2-7	many	CATSKIGQIYEQYF	TGTGCCACCAGCAAGATCGGACAGATCTACGAGCAGTACTTC
TRBV25-1	.	TRBJ2-5	many	CASSDYLLEAGLETQYF	TGTGCCAGCAGTGATTACCTTCTAGAGGCAGGGCTGGAGACCCAGTACTTC
TRBV6-1	.	TRBJ1-1	many	CASSEYGDEAFF	TGTGCCAGCAGTGAATACGGTGATGAAGCTTTCTTT
TRBV5-4	.	TRBJ1-6	many	CASSLEGGGWNSPLHF	TGTGCCAGCAGCTTGGAGGGGGGGGGCTGGAATTCACCCCTCCACTTT
TRBV4-1	.	TRBJ1-5	many	CASSLRGRNSNQPQHF	TGCGCCAGCAGCCTAAGAGGGCGGAATAGCAATCAGCCCCAGCATTTT
TRBV25-1	.	TRBJ2-2	many	CASTLEANTGELFF	TGTGCCAGCACTTTGGAGGCGAACACCGGGGAGCTGTTTTTT
TRBV11-3	.	TRBJ1-4	many	CASSLGRGDKHEKLFF	TGTGCCAGCAGCTTAGGGCGAGGGGACAAGCATGAAAAACTGTTTTTT
TRBV2	.	TRBJ1-1	many	CASSGGRATEAFF	TGTGCCAGCAGTGGAGGCAGGGCCACTGAAGCTTTCTTT
TRBV27	.	TRBJ2-1	many	CASSLFGTPNNEQFF	TGTGCCAGCAGTTTATTCGGGACACCGAACAATGAGCAGTTCTTC
TRBV27	TRBD1	TRBJ2-7	many	CASSRTGNAYEQYF	TGTGCCAGCAGCCGGACAGGGAACGCCTACGAGCAGTACTTC